A single sample gave rise to the 22 T cell receptor beta chains below, sequenced in a study of shared clonotypes between healthy human individuals. TCRdb's table, derived via immunoSEQ multiplex PCR, lists solely in-frame clones and lacks some. The sample has about 2,200,000 clones, under 95% seen once; the top ten hold about 1.8%. Terminally differentiated effector memory CD45RA+ cells were excluded from the naive CD8 cells, which were CD45RO-negative and positively selected for CCR7. Sequenced material: naive CD8+ T cells from PBMCs. The receptor set was obtained from a man aged 18 to 30 in good health. Some clones in this sample may be carry-over from other donors' samples.

The rearrangement links TRBV7-8 to TRBJ2-2, with D unclear. There are 15 residues in the CDR3. Germline lookup yields CDR1 SGHVS and CDR2 FQNEAQ. Trimming removed 0 bases from V and 0 bases from J, with 5 bases in between. CDR3 amino acids: CASSLAVSNTGELFF. The CDR3 DNA follows: TGTGCCAGCAGCTTAGCTGTATCGAACACCGGGGAGCTGTTTTTT.

The V gene is TRBV28, the J gene TRBJ2-2; tentatively, D is TRBD1 (5 bases). The CDR3 sequence is 15 residues long. Per germline, CDR1 MDHEN and CDR2 SYDVKM. Deletions cut 5 bases from V and 0 bases from J, with 10 bases between. CDR3 coding DNA: TGTGCCAGCAGTCCGGACAACTCGAACACCGGGGAGCTGTTTTTT. It is translated as CASSPDNSNTGELFF.

This clone turned up a few times. The CDR3 DNA reads TGTGCCTGGGTCGGACAGGGGTGGACTGAAGCTTTCTTT. Amino acids: CAWVGQGWTEAFF. This chain uses TRBV30 with TRBJ1-1; 9 nucleotides line up with TRBD1. The trim removed 5 bases at V and 5 bases at J, leaving 6 bases unmatched. The CDR3 covers 13 residues. Germline V lookup: CDR1 GTSNPN, CDR2 SVGIG (reference sequence).

The rearrangement joins TRBV5-5 to TRBJ1-1, with D possibly TRBD1 on 5 matching bases. The CDR3 covers 15 residues. Deletions cut 2 bases from V and 0 bases from J, with 11 bases between. Germline V gene data show CDR1 as SGHKS and CDR2 as YYEKEE (reference sequence). In DNA form, the CDR3 reads TGTGCCAGCAGCTTAATGACAGCCTTGAACACTGAAGCTTTCTTT. It is translated as CASSLMTALNTEAFF.

V and J are TRBV7-9 and TRBJ2-3, with D perhaps TRBD2 (6 bases). The CDR3 covers 16 residues. The germline V and J ends were trimmed by 2 bases and 2 bases, with 14 bases remaining between them. Germline V gene sequence: CDR1 SEHNR, CDR2 FQNEAQ (reference sequence). CDR3 coding DNA: TGTGCCAGCAGCTTATTTGCCGGGAGAAACACAGATACGCAGTATTTT. This encodes CASSLFAGRNTDTQYF.

This chain connects TRBV7-8 to TRBJ1-4, with 7 bases lining up with TRBD1. Germline-derived CDR1 and CDR2 are SGHVS and FQNEAQ. Trimming cost V 0 bases and J 7 bases; bases outside gene matches: 2. This CDR3 region has 14 residues. CDR3 DNA: TGTGCCAGCAGCTTAGCCAGGGGGGGTGAAAAACTGTTTTTT. It translates to CASSLARGGEKLFF.

The rearrangement uses TRBV5-4 and TRBJ2-5, with D perhaps matching TRBD2 (6 bases). V was cut by 6 bases and J by 5 bases, with 17 bases left in between. Germline lookup yields CDR1 SGHNT and CDR2 YYREEE (reference sequence). This CDR3 comprises 14 residues. CDR3 sequence (DNA): TGTGCCAGCACCCTTGGAGGCGGGAAGGAGACCCAGTACTTC. Its translation: CASTLGGGKETQYF. Full variable domain (remainder filled in from reference TRBV5-4 and TRBJ2-5): ETGVTQSPTHLIKTRGQQVTLRCSSQSGHNTVSWYQQALGQGPQFIFQYYREEENGRGNFPPRFSGLQFPNYSSELNVNALELDDSALYLCASTLGGGKETQYFGPGTRLLVL.

V and J are TRBV7-9 and TRBJ2-7, with 9 positions matching TRBD2. With 3 bases clipped from V and 3 bases from J, the junction kept 6 bases outside the gene matches. The CDR3 loop spans 15 amino acids. Germline CDR1 reads SEHNR; CDR2 reads FQNEAQ (reference sequence). The CDR3 here is CASSLGASGIYEQYF. In DNA form, the CDR3 reads TGTGCCAGCAGCTTGGGGGCTAGCGGGATCTACGAGCAGTACTTC.

The V call is TRBV30, the J call TRBJ1-2; TRBD1 matches at 8 bases. Germline V gene data show CDR1 as GTSNPN and CDR2 as SVGIG (reference sequence). V lost 3 bases, J lost 0 bases, and 6 bases stayed unmatched. The CDR3 length is 15 residues. CDR3 in amino acids: CAWRTGATTNYGYTF. CDR3 in DNA: TGTGCCTGGAGGACAGGGGCGACCACTAACTATGGCTACACCTTC.

This clone was seen just once. The rearrangement joins TRBV7-5 to TRBJ2-7; the table assigns TRBD1, which was not confirmed against the DNA. TRBV7-5 is termed a pseudogene. This CDR3 is 13 amino acids long. The CDR3 spells CARRGRVSYEQYF. As DNA, the CDR3 is TGTGCCAGAAGGGGCAGGGTCTCCTACGAGCAGTACTTC.

This clone appeared a single time. The chain uses TRBV27 and TRBJ1-1; D gene unclear. The CDR3 length is 18 residues. Germline-derived CDR1 and CDR2 are MNHEY and SMNVEV (reference sequence). V lost 2 bases and J 1 base, leaving 20 bases between the germline ends. The CDR3 loop is CASSLVTRGGFRNTEAFF. The CDR3 region has the DNA TGTGCCAGCAGTTTAGTTACACGGGGTGGTTTTAGGAACACTGAAGCTTTCTTT.

The gene calls are TRBV7-9 and TRBJ2-7; D call uncertain. V was trimmed by 0 bases and J by 2 bases, leaving 11 bases between them. Germline V gene data show CDR1 as SEHNR and CDR2 as FQNEAQ (reference sequence). CDR3 length equals 15 residues. CDR3 nucleotide sequence: TGTGCCAGCAGCTTAGCGATCGGTCAGCCCTACGAGCAGTACTTC. Translated, it gives CASSLAIGQPYEQYF.

This clone was observed a single time. The V gene is TRBV7-8, the J gene TRBJ2-7; 7 nucleotides agree with TRBD2. The CDR3 loop spans 15 amino acids. V lost 2 bases, J lost 2 bases, and 6 bases stayed unmatched. CDR1 is SGHVS, CDR2 FQNEAQ, per germline. In nucleotides, the CDR3 is TGTGCCAGCAGCTTACGGTCGGGAGGACCCTACGAGCAGTACTTC. This gives the protein CASSLRSGGPYEQYF.

The V gene is TRBV5-4, the J gene TRBJ2-7; 12 positions match TRBD1. Germline CDR1 SGHNT, CDR2 YYREEE (reference sequence). The CDR3 is made up of 15 amino acids. The trim removed 4 bases at V and 3 bases at J, leaving 5 bases unmatched. CDR3 sequence reads: CASSGTGGGFYEQYF. CDR3 bases: TGTGCCAGCAGCGGGACAGGGGGCGGATTCTACGAGCAGTACTTC.

The chain has TRBV7-9 and TRBJ2-7, with D possibly being TRBD1 or TRBD2 (7 bases each). Trimming left V 6 bases short and J 7 bases short, with 25 bases between. CDR3 size: 16 residues. Germline loops: CDR1 SEHNR, CDR2 FQNEAQ (reference sequence). The CDR3 bases are TGTGCCAGCAGTGGTACTTTAGGGGAGGGGGCTTGGGAGCAGTACTTC. Translation gives CASSGTLGEGAWEQYF.

The chain carries TRBV28 and TRBJ1-5; maybe TRBD1 (6 bases). The germline gives CDR1 MDHEN, CDR2 SYDVKM. The CDR3 runs to 15 residues. V lost 3 bases and J lost 4, with 13 bases in between. Here the CDR3 DNA reads TGTGCCAGCAGTTTCCCAAGACAGGTAAATCAGCCCCAGCATTTT. Translation: CASSFPRQVNQPQHF.

This clone was seen once. The V gene is TRBV9, the J gene TRBJ2-1, with 9 bases lining up with TRBD2. CDR1 and CDR2 from the germline V gene are SGDLS and YYNGEE. The V and J ends lost 0 bases and 1 base, in that order; junction bases with no gene match: 5. CDR3 size: 17 residues. The CDR3 loop reads CASSVDSGSRSYNEQFF. The CDR3 DNA sequence: TGTGCCAGCAGCGTAGATAGCGGGAGTAGGTCCTACAATGAGCAGTTCTTC. Based on the CDR3 plus reference TRBV9 and TRBJ2-1, the full variable domain is DSGVTQTPKHLITATGQRVTLRCSPRSGDLSVYWYQQSLDQGLQFLIQYYNGEERAKGNILERFSAQQFPDLHSELNLSSLELGDSALYFCASSVDSGSRSYNEQFFGPGTRLTVL.

This clone is a singleton in its sample. The genes are TRBV29-1 and TRBJ2-7; D is perhaps TRBD2 (5 bases). This CDR3 comprises 14 residues. The germline V and J ends were trimmed by 4 bases and 6 bases, with 19 bases remaining between them. Germline loops: CDR1 SQVTM, CDR2 ANQGSEA. CDR3 loop: CSVGPGLLVGEQYF. Here the CDR3 DNA reads TGCAGCGTTGGGCCGGGATTACTGGTGGGCGAGCAGTACTTC.

This rearrangement joins TRBV19 to TRBJ1-5; 12 bases align to TRBD1. Germline V gene sequence: CDR1 LNHDA, CDR2 SQIVND (reference sequence). Trimming at V came to 3 bases and at J to 0 bases, leaving 6 bases not matched to a gene. The CDR3 loop spans 18 amino acids. The CDR3 reads CASSMGQGAGYSNQPQHF. CDR3 in DNA: TGTGCCAGTAGTATGGGACAGGGGGCGGGGTATAGCAATCAGCCCCAGCATTTT.

J is TRBJ2-1 and V is TRBV5-1; 12 nucleotides match TRBD2. The germline gives CDR1 SGHRS, CDR2 YFSETQ. CDR3 length: 14 amino acids. V lost 4 bases to trimming and J lost 6 bases; unmatched junction nucleotides: 2. The CDR3 DNA follows: TGCGCCAGCAGCAAGACTAGCGGGAGCAATGAGCAGTTCTTC. It encodes CASSKTSGSNEQFF. The full variable domain, its missing parts supplied by reference TRBV5-1 and TRBJ2-1, is KAGVTQTPRYLIKTRGQQVTLSCSPISGHRSVSWYQQTPGQGLQFLFEYFSETQRNKGNFPGRFSGRQFSNSRSEMNVSTLELGDSALYLCASSKTSGSNEQFFGPGTRLTVL.

This chain uses TRBV15 with TRBJ1-4, with 9 bases that match TRBD1. CDR1 and CDR2 (germline): LNHNV, YYDKDF (reference sequence). The CDR3 spans 14 residues. Trimming removed 3 bases from V and 7 bases from J; junction bases left unmatched: 3. The CDR3: CATSSGTGFEKLFF. The CDR3 region has the DNA TGTGCCACCAGCAGTGGGACAGGGTTTGAAAAACTGTTTTTT.

The chain has TRBV7-8 and TRBJ2-7; 7 bases are a match to TRBD1. The CDR3 has 11 amino acids. Trimming cost V 4 bases and J 12 bases; bases outside gene matches: 6. Looked up from germline, CDR1 is SGHVS and CDR2 is FQNEAQ. CDR3 bases: TGTGCCAGCAGCTCTATGACAGGGTGGTACTTC. Translating gives CASSSMTGWYF.